The 10 T cell receptor beta chains in this list originate from one sample, sequenced in a study of tissue T cells after allogeneic stem cell transplantation. The protocol was immunoSEQ multiplex PCR, while the TCRdb copy is restricted to in-frame clones and leaves out a portion. In the table there are 45,000 to 50,000 clones, about 73% of which are singletons. Sequenced sample: sorted cells pooled from one or two spleens. These receptors came from a pool of C57BL/6 mice in good health.

Remarks on this clone: Gene names and germline match the mouse. The read comes to an end 1 residue before the CDR3 does, leaving the germline J gene to fill in the end. J is TRBJ1-1 and V is TRBV20; 9 nucleotides line up with TRBD1. The germline CDR1 and CDR2 sequences are GFQATS and STVNSAI. After removal of 1 base from V and 5 bases from J, the junction contained 5 bases not matched to a gene. This CDR3 region has 14 residues. This CDR3 is CGARVGTGKTEVFF. The part of the CDR3 DNA that was read is TGTGGTGCTAGGGTTGGGACAGGGAAGACAGAAGTCTTC.

As regards this clone: The gene symbols are mouse symbols. CDR3 DNA (partial): TGTGCCAGCAGCTACCTGGGACAGACAAACTCCGACTACACC. Translated: CASSYLGQTNSDYT. In full, the CDR3 reads CASSYLGQTNSDYTF. The V call is TRBV4, the J call TRBJ1-2; 7 nucleotides line up with TRBD1. The DNA ends 1 residue before the CDR3 does, and the rest of the CDR3 is filled in from the germline J gene. Germline V CDR1 and CDR2: LGHDT, YNNKQL (reference sequence). With 3 bases clipped from V and 0 bases from J, the junction kept 4 bases outside the gene matches. The CDR3 runs to 15 residues.

With regard to this clone: These gene names are mouse names. The read gets to within 1 residue of the CDR3 end, and the germline J gene fills in the rest. The V gene is TRBV19, the J gene TRBJ2-3; possible D gene TRBD1, 6 bases. The CDR3 spans 15 residues. V was trimmed by 5 bases and J by 0 bases, leaving 13 bases between them. Germline V gene sequence: CDR1 FNHDT, CDR2 SITEND (reference sequence). The CDR3 protein is CASSPLDRSAETLYF. The sequenced CDR3 bases are TGTGCCAGCAGCCCCCTGGACAGAAGTGCAGAAACGCTGTAT.

Notes on this clone: All gene names here are mouse names. The read ends 1 residue early relative to the CDR3; the germline J gene fills the gap. The rearrangement uses TRBV4 and TRBJ2-3, with 10 nucleotides matching TRBD2. Per germline, CDR1 LGHDT and CDR2 YNNKQL (reference sequence). V lost 3 bases, J lost 1 base, and 1 base stayed unmatched. CDR3 size: 15 residues. The CDR3 loop reads CASSYWGGGAETLYF. The CDR3 DNA, read in part, is TGTGCCAGCAGCTACTGGGGGGGCGGTGCAGAAACGCTGTAT.

Remarks on this clone: Gene names denote mouse genes. The read terminates 1 residue before the CDR3 end, so the remaining end is supplied by the germline J gene. This chain uses TRBV12-1 with TRBJ1-1; D is undetermined. The V and J ends lost 0 bases and 11 bases respectively, with 9 bases between them. The CDR3 is 11 amino acids. The germline gives CDR1 SGHSN, CDR2 HYEKVE. CDR3 region: CASSLKGRVFF. The DNA read from the CDR3 is TGTGCCAGCTCTCTCAAGGGTAGGGTCTTC.

Of note for this clone: Genes and germline come from the mouse. The CDR3 end is not reached by the read, which stops 1 residue before it; the germline J gene fills it in. The chain employs TRBV12-1 and TRBJ1-2; a possible D gene is TRBD1 (6 bases). V was shortened by 2 bases and J by 1 base, with 10 bases between the two germline ends. Germline CDR1 SGHSN, CDR2 HYEKVE. The CDR3 runs 14 residues. CDR3 residues: CASSPRDINSDYTF. CDR3 DNA (partial): TGTGCCAGCTCTCCTCGGGACATAAACTCCGACTACACC.

To note about this clone: Each gene name is a mouse one. The CDR3 sequence: CASSLSKGANSDYTF. The sequenced part of the CDR3 DNA is TGTGCCAGCAGTCTGTCGAAAGGGGCCAACTCCGACTACACC. The J gene is TRBJ1-2, the V gene TRBV26; tentative D call: TRBD1 (5 bases). Coverage ceases 1 residue before the CDR3 finishes, and the germline J gene fills in the end. Between the trimmed V and J ends, which lost 0 bases and 2 bases, there was a span of 10 bases. Germline assignment: CDR1 KGHPV and CDR2 FQNQEV (reference sequence). CDR3 length: 15 amino acids.

As for this clone: Each gene name is a mouse one. Read data end 1 residue before the CDR3 end; the end is taken from the germline J gene. This chain connects TRBV13-2 to TRBJ1-4; weak D call: TRBD1 (6 bases). From germline, CDR1 is NNHNN and CDR2 SYGAGS (reference sequence). The ends were cut back, 3 bases at V and 0 bases at J, with 9 bases in the middle. The CDR3 is made up of 15 amino acids. The chain's CDR3 is CASGGGHLSNERLFF. The covered CDR3 bases are TGTGCCAGCGGTGGGGGACACCTTTCCAACGAAAGATTATTT.

A word on this clone: Gene names and germline match the mouse. Read data end 1 residue before the CDR3 end; the end is taken from the germline J gene. V and J are TRBV13-3 and TRBJ2-2; D is unclear. V was shortened by 1 base and J by 1 base, with 5 bases between the two germline ends. The germline V gene encodes CDR1 NNHDY and CDR2 SYVADS. The length of the CDR3 is 14 residues. CDR3 sequence reads: CASSDPGNTGQLYF. The part of the CDR3 DNA that was read is TGTGCCAGCAGTGATCCCGGAAACACCGGGCAGCTCTAC.

In the case of this clone: Mouse germline and gene names are used. The read terminates 1 residue ahead of where the CDR3 ends, so the germline J gene completes it. The V gene is TRBV12-2, the J gene TRBJ2-1; no definite D call. V lost 2 bases to trimming and J lost 0 bases, with 7 bases between them. The CDR3 sequence is 14 residues long. Per germline, CDR1 SGHLS and CDR2 HYDKME. The CDR3 bases that were read are TGTGCCAGCTCTCCCCACACTAACTATGCTGAGCAGTTC. This gives the protein CASSPHTNYAEQF. The CDR3 as a whole reads CASSPHTNYAEQFF.